Below are 20 T cell receptor beta chains sequenced from a single sample in a study of shared T cell receptors in the human thymus. Profiling relied on immunoSEQ multiplex PCR, and the TCRdb table lists in-frame clones only, not all of them. The sample yields 700,000 or so clones, approximately 83% seen once. These data were also filed under a second study, of human thymus T cells.

Material for sequencing was thymocytes. These TCRs come from a girl younger than two with a congenital heart defect.

The chain couples TRBV7-2 to TRBJ2-3; 11 bases map to TRBD2. CDR3 length: 16 residues. Per germline, CDR1 SGHTA and CDR2 FQGNSA. V was clipped by 3 bases and J by 4 bases; unmatched bases: 6. The CDR3 loop reads CASSLISGGASDTQYF. The CDR3 DNA reads as TGTGCCAGCAGCTTGATTAGCGGGGGGGCTTCAGATACGCAGTATTTT.

CDR3: CAISVQDIETQYF. The CDR3 nucleotides are TGTGCCATCAGTGTACAGGACATAGAGACCCAGTACTTC. The chain recombines TRBV10-3 with TRBJ2-5; TRBD1 might be the D (5 bases). With 4 bases removed from V and 4 bases from J, the gap between germline ends came to 10 bases. This CDR3 region has 13 residues. Germline CDR1 reads ENHRY; CDR2 reads SYGVKD.

This chain connects TRBV5-4 to TRBJ1-2; D is possibly TRBD1 (6 bases). This CDR3 contains 14 residues. The V end was cut by 4 bases, the J end by 2 bases, with 12 bases between. The V gene's germline CDR1 is SGHNT and CDR2 YYREEE (reference sequence). CDR3 in amino acids: CASSLRTENYGYTF. The CDR3 DNA reads TGTGCCAGCAGCCTGAGGACAGAAAACTATGGCTACACCTTC. Variable domain in full (rest from reference TRBV5-4 and TRBJ1-2): ETGVTQSPTHLIKTRGQQVTLRCSSQSGHNTVSWYQQALGQGPQFIFQYYREEENGRGNFPPRFSGLQFPNYSSELNVNALELDDSALYLCASSLRTENYGYTFGSGTRLTVV.

V usage is TRBV5-1 and J usage is TRBJ2-5; 8 bases line up with TRBD1. The CDR3 runs to 15 residues. Germline CDR1 is SGHRS and CDR2 is YFSETQ. V gave up 0 bases and J gave up 2 bases; unmatched junction bases: 3. CDR3 sequence: CASSLVRGRQETQYF. The DNA of the CDR3 is TGCGCCAGCAGCTTGGTCAGGGGGCGTCAAGAGACCCAGTACTTC. The full variable domain, rest sourced from reference TRBV5-1 and TRBJ2-5, is KAGVTQTPRYLIKTRGQQVTLSCSPISGHRSVSWYQQTPGQGLQFLFEYFSETQRNKGNFPGRFSGRQFSNSRSEMNVSTLELGDSALYLCASSLVRGRQETQYFGPGTRLLVL.

This clone was counted a single time. CDR3 DNA sequence: TGTGCCAGCAGCTCCATAACCATGACGGACAGGGCGTTCTACGAGCAGTACTTC. Translation: CASSSITMTDRAFYEQYF. The chain recombines TRBV5-5 with TRBJ2-7; 8 bases agree with TRBD1. The CDR3 runs 18 residues. Looked up from germline, CDR1 is SGHKS and CDR2 is YYEKEE (reference sequence). With V trimmed by 3 bases and J by 3 bases, 17 bases remained unmatched.

The V gene is TRBV28, the J gene TRBJ1-1; 12 positions match TRBD1. This CDR3 spans 20 amino acids. CDR1 and CDR2 (germline): MDHEN, SYDVKM. J lost 6 bases, V lost 1 base, and 18 bases had no gene match. The CDR3 nucleotides read TGTGCCAGCAGTTTATTTTTGGGGGGATGGGACAGGGGGCCGAGGTCTGAAGCTTTCTTT. It encodes CASSLFLGGWDRGPRSEAFF.

The chain carries TRBV13 and TRBJ2-5; 11 nucleotides align to TRBD2. Per germline, CDR1 PRHDT and CDR2 FYEKMQ (reference sequence). There are 16 residues in the CDR3. J lost 3 bases, V lost 5 bases, and 8 bases had no gene match. The CDR3 DNA is TGTGCCAGCAGCATACTAGCGGGGGATCAAAAAGAGACCCAGTACTTC. Its translation: CASSILAGDQKETQYF.

The chain carries TRBV7-2 and TRBJ1-2; possibly TRBD1 for D (5 bases). Trimming left V 2 bases short and J 8 bases short, with 9 bases between. Germline V gene data show CDR1 as SGHTA and CDR2 as FQGNSA. The CDR3 contains 12 residues. CDR3 DNA sequence: TGTGCCAGCAGCTTATTCGGGGGGGGCTACACCTTC. Amino acids: CASSLFGGGYTF.

The sample holds one count of this clone. The chain links TRBV5-8 to TRBJ2-3, with 11 nucleotides matching TRBD1. The CDR3 spans 20 residues. Germline V gives CDR1 SGHTS, CDR2 YDEGEE. V lost 6 bases and J lost 1; bases outside the gene matches: 19. CDR3 bases: TGTGCCAGCATCCAGGGCCCGGGACAGGGGGACCCCTTTGGCACAGATACGCAGTATTTT. As protein: CASIQGPGQGDPFGTDTQYF. Drawing the rest from reference TRBV5-8 and TRBJ2-3, the complete variable domain is EAGVTQSPTHLIKTRGQQATLRCSPISGHTSVYWYQQALGLGLQFLLWYDEGEERNRGNFPPRFSGRQFPNYSSELNVNALELEDSALYLCASIQGPGQGDPFGTDTQYFGPGTRLTVL.

The chain recombines TRBV29-1 with TRBJ1-2, with unresolved D. CDR1 and CDR2 from the germline V gene are SQVTM and ANQGSEA. The CDR3 spans 13 residues. Deletions cut 6 bases from V and 5 bases from J, with 16 bases between. The CDR3 DNA is TGCAGCGTCCGAGCATCCGTTTTATATGGCTACACCTTC. Translating it yields CSVRASVLYGYTF. The entire variable domain, with the rest obtained from reference TRBV29-1 and TRBJ1-2, is as follows: SAVISQKPSRDICQRGTSLTIQCQVDSQVTMMFWYRQQPGQSLTLIATANQGSEATYESGFVIDKFPISRPNLTFSTLTVSNMSPEDSSIYLCSVRASVLYGYTFGSGTRLTVV.

The chain uses TRBV9 and TRBJ1-2; 9 positions match TRBD1. CDR1 is SGDLS and CDR2 is YYNGEE in the germline V gene. V was pared by 2 bases and J by 3 bases, with 5 bases of the junction left unmatched. This CDR3 spans 15 amino acids. Written as DNA, the CDR3 is TGTGCCAGCAGCGTTGATCGGGACAGGGACTATGGCTACACCTTC. Translation gives CASSVDRDRDYGYTF.

The chain uses TRBV4-2 and TRBJ1-4; 7 nucleotides agree with TRBD1. The CDR3 length is 16 residues. Germline-derived CDR1 and CDR2 are LGHNA and YNFKEQ. With 0 bases clipped from V and 6 bases from J, the junction kept 7 bases outside the gene matches. In DNA form, the CDR3 reads TGTGCCAGCAGCCAAGAGAGGGGGCATAAGTATGAAAAACTGTTTTTT. This translates into CASSQERGHKYEKLFF.

This clone was seen only a few times. The junction does not match germline at one end; this may be a read error. The chain has TRBV7-7 and TRBJ2-5, with 7 nucleotides matching TRBD1. Germline V gene sequence: CDR1 SSHAT, CDR2 FNYEAQ (reference sequence). The CDR3 extends over 13 amino acids. DNA of the CDR3: TGTGCTAGCAGTCCCAGGGGGCAAGAGACCCAGTACTTC. Encoded protein: CASSPRGQETQYF.

The chain is built from TRBV27 and TRBJ1-5; D gene unclear. V lost 4 bases to trimming and J lost 0 bases, with 13 bases between them. Germline CDR1 MNHEY, CDR2 SMNVEV (reference sequence). The CDR3 is made up of 16 amino acids. The CDR3 DNA sequence: TGTGCCAGCAGTTCCTCCGCAGGCACTAGCAATCAGCCCCAGCATTTT. Translated, it gives CASSSSAGTSNQPQHF.

The rearrangement links TRBV2 to TRBJ2-7, with D perhaps TRBD2 (7 bases). Per the germline V gene, CDR1 is SNHLY and CDR2 is FYNNEI. With 7 bases removed from V and 3 bases from J, the gap between germline ends came to 19 bases. This CDR3 has 15 amino acids. CDR3 residues: CASILAGADNYEQYF. The CDR3 bases are TGTGCCAGCATTCTTGCGGGGGCCGACAACTACGAGCAGTACTTC.

The J gene is TRBJ1-2, the V gene TRBV5-1, with 7 bases identical to TRBD1. CDR1 is SGHRS, CDR2 YFSETQ, per germline. The CDR3 totals 17 residues. V shed 3 bases and J 3 bases; nucleotides not matched to a gene: 14. This CDR3 is CASSSRTGAVWDYGYTF. The DNA for the CDR3 is TGCGCCAGCAGCTCAAGGACAGGTGCCGTTTGGGACTATGGCTACACCTTC.

V is TRBV4-1 and J is TRBJ1-5; unclear D gene. Trimming stripped 4 bases from V and 3 bases from J, with 13 bases between. Germline CDR1 is MGHRA and CDR2 is YSYEKL. The CDR3 extends over 15 amino acids. The DNA of the CDR3 is TGCGCCAGCAGCCGGCTCACGCTGCCCAATCAGCCCCAGCATTTT. It translates to CASSRLTLPNQPQHF.

Worth noting for this clone: Other DNA sequences in this sample translate to the same CDR3. The rearrangement joins TRBV11-1 to TRBJ1-2; 7 bases line up with TRBD1. Germline V gives CDR1 SGHAT, CDR2 FQDESV (reference sequence). V shed 5 bases, J shed 2 bases, and the junction held 2 bases outside the gene matches. This CDR3 contains 13 residues. As DNA, the CDR3 is TGTGCCAGCAGCCTGGGACAGAACTATGGCTACACCTTC. Its translation is CASSLGQNYGYTF.

The gene calls are TRBV2 and TRBJ2-1, with 12 bases fitting TRBD2. The ends lost 1 base at V and 9 bases at J; junction bases unmatched: 4. Germline V gene data show CDR1 as SNHLY and CDR2 as FYNNEI. This CDR3 is built from 15 residues. The CDR3 sequence is CASSEGLLAGGEQFF. The CDR3 coding sequence is TGTGCCAGCAGTGAAGGTCTACTAGCGGGGGGTGAGCAGTTCTTC.

This clone was seen once. The genes are TRBV5-4 and TRBJ1-3, with TRBD1 identical over 7 bases. The CDR3 contains 17 residues. Germline V gene data show CDR1 as SGHNT and CDR2 as YYREEE (reference sequence). V trimming: 4 bases; J trimming: 2 bases; junction bases outside the gene matches: 12. The CDR3 is CASSLRGRAVAGNTIYF. The CDR3 nucleotides read TGTGCCAGCAGCCTAAGGGGGCGGGCTGTGGCTGGAAACACCATATATTTT.